The 20 T cell receptor beta chains listed next were all sequenced from one sample in a study of blood T cell repertoires in COVID-19. Profiling relied on immunoSEQ multiplex PCR, and the TCRdb table lists in-frame clones only, not all of them. This table has some 180,000 clones, roughly 81% appearing once. Sequencing was done on a sample of peripheral blood. All receptors come from a woman of 80 years or more with COVID-19, enrolled during active disease.

The rearrangement links TRBV7-3 to TRBJ2-3; tentatively, D is TRBD2 (6 bases). Trimming removed 5 bases at V and 2 bases at J, with 14 bases between. In germline, CDR1 is SGHTA, CDR2 FQGTGA. The CDR3 contains 15 residues. CDR3 sequence reads: CASSDTGLITDTQYF. The CDR3 DNA follows: TGTGCCAGCAGCGATACGGGACTCATCACAGATACGCAGTATTTT.

This clone was seen a few times. The DNA for the CDR3 is TGTGCCAGCAGCGTACCTCTTAGCGGGGGGGCGGGAGCAGATACGCAGTATTTT. As protein: CASSVPLSGGAGADTQYF. This chain joins TRBV9 and TRBJ2-3; 11 bases are shared with TRBD2. Germline CDR1 SGDLS, CDR2 YYNGEE. This CDR3 region has 18 residues. V lost 1 base to trimming and J lost 4 bases; unmatched junction nucleotides: 11.

This clone was observed a few times. J is TRBJ1-4 and V is TRBV21-1; no DNA check was done on the table's D call, TRBD1. TRBV21-1 is recorded as a pseudogene. The CDR3 is made up of 17 amino acids. The CDR3 bases are TGTGCCAGCAGCAAAGGGACAGGGTCTAATTTTAATGAAAAACTGTTTTTT. Protein: CASSKGTGSNFNEKLFF.

This rearrangement joins TRBV2 to TRBJ1-5; maybe TRBD1 (5 bases). The V end lost 3 bases, the J end lost 7 bases, and 10 bases lay between the germline ends. This CDR3 contains 13 residues. Germline values: CDR1 SNHLY, CDR2 FYNNEI. The DNA of the CDR3 is TGTGCCAGCAGTGAGGTCAGGGAACAGCCCCAGCATTTT. Translation: CASSEVREQPQHF.

This clone was detected only once. The chain is built from TRBV5-1 and TRBJ2-7; 10 nucleotides agree with TRBD1. CDR1 is SGHRS, CDR2 YFSETQ, per germline. V shed 0 bases, J shed 7 bases, and the junction held 7 bases outside the gene matches. This CDR3 is 15 amino acids long. The CDR3 spells CASSLGQGAWGEQYF. CDR3 DNA: TGCGCCAGCAGCTTGGGACAGGGGGCTTGGGGAGAGCAGTACTTC.

V gene TRBV7-2 combines with J gene TRBJ2-1, with TRBD1 identical over 8 bases. After removal of 3 bases from V and 6 bases from J, the junction contained 10 bases not matched to a gene. The CDR3 has 16 amino acids. Germline V gene lookup returns CDR1 SGHTA and CDR2 FQGNSA. The CDR3 loop is CASSLWGQAAVNEQFF. CDR3 sequence (DNA): TGTGCCAGCAGCTTGTGGGGACAGGCGGCCGTCAATGAGCAGTTCTTC.

The chain recombines TRBV27 with TRBJ2-4; weak D call: TRBD1 (6 bases). Per the germline V gene, CDR1 is MNHEY and CDR2 is SMNVEV (reference sequence). Trimming took 6 bases from V and 9 from J, leaving 12 bases between them. The CDR3 extends over 12 amino acids. In nucleotides, the CDR3 is TGTGCCAGCAGCGCGACAGGTATCATTCAGTACTTC. It translates to CASSATGIIQYF.

The gene calls are TRBV19 and TRBJ2-2, with 8 nucleotides matching TRBD1. CDR3 length: 16 amino acids. Germline loops: CDR1 LNHDA, CDR2 SQIVND (reference sequence). J lost 3 bases, V lost 7 bases, and 10 bases had no gene match. CDR3 DNA: TGTGCCAGTACTCTCCTCCGGACAGGGCACACCGGGGAGCTGTTTTTT. It is translated as CASTLLRTGHTGELFF. Based on the CDR3 plus reference TRBV19 and TRBJ2-2, the full variable domain is DGGITQSPKYLFRKEGQNVTLSCEQNLNHDAMYWYRQDPGQGLRLIYYSQIVNDFQKGDIAEGYSVSREKKESFPLTVTSAQKNPTAFYLCASTLLRTGHTGELFFGEGSRLTVL.

This clone has only one observation. The chain uses TRBV28 and TRBJ1-3, with D unresolved. The V and J ends lost 5 bases and 4 bases respectively, with 12 bases between them. Germline CDR1 MDHEN, CDR2 SYDVKM. The CDR3 length is 14 residues. In DNA, the CDR3 is TGTGCCAGCAGTCCCCCGGGTTCAGGAAACACCATATATTTT. It specifies CASSPPGSGNTIYF.

The V call is TRBV2, the J call TRBJ2-2; 8 nucleotides agree with TRBD1. The CDR3 is 14 amino acids. CDR1 is SNHLY and CDR2 is FYNNEI in the germline V gene. Losses at the gene ends were 4 bases for V and 3 bases for J; bases not matched to a gene: 1. CDR3 in DNA: TGTGCCAGCAGTGCGGACAGGGACACCGGGGAGCTGTTTTTT. Translating gives CASSADRDTGELFF.

This clone was seen a handful of times. This chain uses TRBV11-3 with TRBJ1-6; TRBD1 might be the D (6 bases). The CDR3 is 15 amino acids. The ends were cut back, 5 bases at V and 7 bases at J, with 15 bases in the middle. Germline lookup yields CDR1 SGHNT and CDR2 YENEEA. CDR3 in DNA: TGTGCCAGCAGCACAGAGACAGGAATAAATTCACCCCTCCACTTT. Protein product: CASSTETGINSPLHF.

V and J are TRBV6-5 and TRBJ2-7; 7 bases align to TRBD1. V shed 8 bases and J 3 bases; nucleotides not matched to a gene: 10. The CDR3 consists of 14 residues. Germline values: CDR1 MNHEY, CDR2 SVGAGI. Written as DNA, the CDR3 is TGTGCCAGCCTTTCCGCAGGGGGAGTCTACGAGCAGTACTTC. Translating gives CASLSAGGVYEQYF.

The rearrangement uses TRBV11-3 and TRBJ2-1; 10 bases align to TRBD1. The CDR3 is 16 residues long. J was trimmed by 10 bases and V by 5 bases; bases with no gene match: 14. CDR1 and CDR2 (germline): SGHNT, YENEEA. CDR3 amino acids: CASSQRTGGFYEEQFF. DNA of the CDR3: TGTGCCAGCAGCCAAAGGACAGGGGGATTTTACGAAGAGCAGTTCTTC.

The genes are TRBV6-5 and TRBJ1-3; D is undetermined. There are 14 residues in the CDR3. CDR1 and CDR2 (germline): MNHEY, SVGAGI. V was cut by 2 bases and J by 4 bases, with 9 bases left in between. For the CDR3, the DNA is TGTGCCAGCAGTTACAAGTCTCTAGGAAACACCATATATTTT. This gives the protein CASSYKSLGNTIYF.

This clone was counted at least ten times. The chain uses TRBV7-2 and TRBJ2-3; 12 bases line up with TRBD2. The CDR3 spans 16 residues. The trim removed 5 bases at V and 2 bases at J, leaving 5 bases unmatched. Germline V gene sequence: CDR1 SGHTA, CDR2 FQGNSA. Written as DNA, the CDR3 is TGTGCCAGCAGCCCCCGGACTAGCGGGATCACAGATACGCAGTATTTT. Protein: CASSPRTSGITDTQYF.

The chain carries TRBV6-6 and TRBJ2-5; tentatively, D is TRBD2 (5 bases). The ends were cut back, 5 bases at V and 7 bases at J, with 20 bases in the middle. This CDR3 region has 15 residues. The V gene's germline CDR1 is MNHNY and CDR2 SVGAGI (reference sequence). The CDR3 is CASSTPASLEGTQYF. CDR3 DNA sequence: TGTGCCAGCAGTACTCCAGCGTCCCTAGAGGGGACCCAGTACTTC.

The chain has TRBV29-1 and TRBJ1-2; TRBD1 agrees at 8 bases. Germline V gives CDR1 SQVTM, CDR2 ANQGSEA. With V trimmed by 2 bases and J by 4 bases, 12 bases remained unmatched. This CDR3 region has 16 residues. CDR3 amino acids: CSVESWAGGATYGYTF. In DNA form, the CDR3 reads TGCAGCGTTGAATCTTGGGCAGGGGGCGCGACCTATGGCTACACCTTC.

The chain recombines TRBV3-1 (or the pseudogene TRBV3-2) with TRBJ1-2; 8 bases agree with TRBD1. Germline trimming cut 6 bases from V and 6 bases from J; bases unmatched to any gene: 6. This CDR3 is 13 amino acids long. Germline V CDR1 and CDR2: LGHDT, YNNKEL (reference sequence). In nucleotides, the CDR3 is TGTGCCAGCAGACGACAGGGGCTGAATGGCTACACCTTC. Protein product: CASRRQGLNGYTF.

This clone was counted between two and nine times. The chain is built from TRBV7-9 and TRBJ2-7; TRBD2 matches 13 bases. Trimming took 5 bases from V and 0 from J; bases not matched to a gene: 13. CDR1 is SEHNR, CDR2 FQNEAQ, per germline (reference sequence). The CDR3 contains 19 residues. The CDR3 sequence: CASSGGLAGVYHPSYEQYF. CDR3 coding DNA: TGTGCCAGCAGCGGAGGACTAGCGGGAGTATATCACCCCTCCTACGAGCAGTACTTC.

The rearrangement joins TRBV28 to TRBJ1-4; 10 bases agree with TRBD1. Germline values: CDR1 MDHEN, CDR2 SYDVKM. Trimming cost V 5 bases and J 8 bases; bases outside gene matches: 8. The CDR3 covers 15 residues. The CDR3 coding sequence is TGTGCCAGCAGTCCGCGGACAGGGGGTTTCGAAAAACTGTTTTTT. Translated: CASSPRTGGFEKLFF.